This TCR beta chain was captured by sequencing in a study of blood T cell repertoires in COVID-19. Method: immunoSEQ multiplex PCR; TCRdb's copy keeps in-frame clones and lacks some. This table has roughly 310,000 clones, approximately 90% appearing once. Per germline, CDR1 LNHDA and CDR2 SQIVND (reference sequence). This CDR3 contains 13 residues. V lost 3 bases to trimming and J lost 5 bases, with 8 bases between them. The rearrangement uses TRBV19 and TRBJ1-3, with D possibly being TRBD1 (5 bases). The sequence was obtained from a woman in her thirties or forties who had recovered from COVID-19. Sequencing used PBMCs or T cells enriched from blood (not recorded which). The CDR3 DNA sequence: TGTGCCAGTAGTATTCCAGGGAGAAACACCATATATTTT. It codes for CASSIPGRNTIYF.